The entry that follows covers one TCR beta chain sequence. Antigen unknown. This record belongs to a study of CD8+ T cells in alopecia areata. Study findings and constraints: Under tofacitinib, fewer expanded CD8+ clones appeared among the top 100 scalp clones. How baseline CD8+ expansion relates to response remains uncertain (there was one nonresponder). Sequencing of scalp samples also captures resident alphabeta T cells of normal skin.

As to treatment: oral pan-JAK inhibitor, 5-10 mg twice daily. V shed 2 bases and J shed 0 bases, with 8 bases lying between them. Germline V CDR1 and CDR2: MGHDK, SYGVNS. The CDR3 runs to 15 residues. cDNA reverse transcribed from extracted RNA served as the sequencing template. Only in-frame clones appear in the TCRdb table, and some are missing; sequencing was by immunoSEQ multiplex PCR. The sample contains fewer than 250,000 clones, under 40% of which appear only once. The TCR comes from a human donor with alopecia areata. The sample in question was CD4+ T cells sorted from blood, obtained at roughly week 30, from a patient treated with tofacitinib. This chain joins TRBV25-1 and TRBJ1-3, with unresolved D. The CDR3 DNA reads as TGTGCCAGCAGTGAACAATCGGGCTCTGGAAACACCATATATTTT. It is translated as CASSEQSGSGNTIYF.